The 4 T cell receptor beta chains below were found in one sample sequenced in a study of CD8 T cells in Susac syndrome. Reverse transcription used about 0.45 to 1 ug RNA and random hexamers. MiXCR, applied by TCRdb to the immunoSEQ multiplex PCR reads, yields one record per CDR3 protein. This sample carries about 180,000 distinct CDR3 sequences, roughly 95% of them seen once, and the ten largest clones take roughly 0.095%. Sample: CD4+ T cells from PBMCs. These receptors all come from a human donor with multiple sclerosis.

V is TRBV3-1 and J is TRBJ1-6, with TRBD1 matching over 8 bases. The CDR3 is 16 amino acids. The junction had 7 bases not matched to a gene; V was cut back by 4 bases and J by 5 bases. CDR1 LGHDT and CDR2 YNNKEL come from the germline V gene (reference sequence). The CDR3 loop reads CASSRHDRGDNSPLHF. The CDR3 DNA reads as TGTGCCAGCAGCCGGCACGACAGGGGAGATAATTCACCCCTCCACTTT.

Only a few counts were recorded for this clonotype. CDR3 bases: TGTGCCAGCAGCGACCTTGGAGAGACCCAGTACTTC. Translation: CASSDLGETQYF. The chain recombines TRBV3-1 with TRBJ2-5; D ambiguous. The CDR3 consists of 12 residues. Germline V CDR1 and CDR2: LGHDT, YNNKEL (reference sequence). V lost 5 bases to trimming and J lost 4 bases, with 8 bases between them.

The V gene is TRBV19, the J gene TRBJ1-2; 8 nucleotides match TRBD1. Germline lookup yields CDR1 LNHDA and CDR2 SQIVND (reference sequence). The CDR3 has 13 amino acids. With 10 bases clipped from V and 4 bases from J, the junction kept 8 bases outside the gene matches. The CDR3 region has the DNA TGTGCCACCCGGACAGGGAATTTCTATGGCTACACCTTC. Translating gives CATRTGNFYGYTF.

The genes are TRBV12-3 or TRBV12-4 and TRBJ2-5; 7 nucleotides line up with TRBD1. This CDR3 comprises 12 residues. The junction had 6 bases not matched to a gene; V was cut back by 6 bases and J by 8 bases. The DNA of the CDR3 is TGTGCCAGCAGGTCTGAGGGGGCCACCCAGTACTTC. It codes for CASRSEGATQYF.